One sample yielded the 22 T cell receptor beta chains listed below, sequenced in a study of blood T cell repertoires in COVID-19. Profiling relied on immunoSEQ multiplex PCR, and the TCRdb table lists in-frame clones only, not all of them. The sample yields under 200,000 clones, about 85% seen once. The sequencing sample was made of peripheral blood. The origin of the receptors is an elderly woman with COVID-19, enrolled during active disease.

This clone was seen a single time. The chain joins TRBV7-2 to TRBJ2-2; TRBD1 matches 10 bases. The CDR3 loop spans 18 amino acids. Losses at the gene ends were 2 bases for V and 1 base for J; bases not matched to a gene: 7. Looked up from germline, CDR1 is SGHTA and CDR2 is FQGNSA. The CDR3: CASSLSGQGFVNTGELFF. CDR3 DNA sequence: TGTGCCAGCAGCTTATCGGGACAGGGGTTCGTGAACACCGGGGAGCTGTTTTTT.

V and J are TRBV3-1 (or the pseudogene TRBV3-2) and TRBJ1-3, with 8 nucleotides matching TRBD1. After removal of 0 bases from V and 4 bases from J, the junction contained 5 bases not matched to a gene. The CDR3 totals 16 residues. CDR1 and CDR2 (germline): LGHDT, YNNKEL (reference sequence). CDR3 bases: TGTGCCAGCAGCCAAGATCAAGGGGACAGGGGAAACACCATATATTTT. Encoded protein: CASSQDQGDRGNTIYF.

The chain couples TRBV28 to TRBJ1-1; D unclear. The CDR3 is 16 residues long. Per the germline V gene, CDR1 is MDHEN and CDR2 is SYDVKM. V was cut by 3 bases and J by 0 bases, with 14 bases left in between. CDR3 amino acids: CASSFRQLYLNTEAFF. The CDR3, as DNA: TGTGCCAGCAGTTTTAGGCAACTATACTTGAACACTGAAGCTTTCTTT.

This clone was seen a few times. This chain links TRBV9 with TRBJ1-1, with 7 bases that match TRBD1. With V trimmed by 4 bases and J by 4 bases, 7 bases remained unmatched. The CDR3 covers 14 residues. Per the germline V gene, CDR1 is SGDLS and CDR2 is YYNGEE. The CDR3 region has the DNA TGTGCCAGCAGCCCCTCGACAGGGCCCACTGAAGCTTTCTTT. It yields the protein CASSPSTGPTEAFF.

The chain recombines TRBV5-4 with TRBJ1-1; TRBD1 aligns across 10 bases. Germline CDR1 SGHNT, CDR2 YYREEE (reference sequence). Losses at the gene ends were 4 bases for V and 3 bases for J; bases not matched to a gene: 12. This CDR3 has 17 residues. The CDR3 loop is CASSIGTGEVRYTEAFF. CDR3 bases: TGTGCCAGCAGCATAGGGACAGGGGAGGTTCGGTACACTGAAGCTTTCTTT.

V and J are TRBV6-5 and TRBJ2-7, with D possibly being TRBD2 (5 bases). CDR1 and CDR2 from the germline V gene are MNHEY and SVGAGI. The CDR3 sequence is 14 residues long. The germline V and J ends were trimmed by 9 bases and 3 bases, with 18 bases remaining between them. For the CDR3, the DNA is TGTGCCAGTTCTCCGAGGGTGGGGAGCTACGAGCAGTACTTC. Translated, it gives CASSPRVGSYEQYF.

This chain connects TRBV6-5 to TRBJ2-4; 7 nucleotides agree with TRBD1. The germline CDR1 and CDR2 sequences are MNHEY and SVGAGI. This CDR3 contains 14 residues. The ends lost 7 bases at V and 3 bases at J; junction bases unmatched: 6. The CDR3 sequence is CASKTGFGKNIQYF. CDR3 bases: TGTGCCAGCAAGACAGGGTTCGGCAAAAACATTCAGTACTTC.

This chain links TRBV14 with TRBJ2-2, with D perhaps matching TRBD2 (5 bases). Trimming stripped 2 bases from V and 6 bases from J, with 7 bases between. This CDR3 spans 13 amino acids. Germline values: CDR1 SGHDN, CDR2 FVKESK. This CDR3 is CASSQLRAGELFF. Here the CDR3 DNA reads TGTGCCAGCAGCCAACTGCGGGCCGGGGAGCTGTTTTTT.

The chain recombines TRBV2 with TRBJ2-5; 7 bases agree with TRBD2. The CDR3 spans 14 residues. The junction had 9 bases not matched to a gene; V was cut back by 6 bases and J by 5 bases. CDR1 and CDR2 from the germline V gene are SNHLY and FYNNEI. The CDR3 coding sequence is TGTGCCAGCAGGCCAGCGGGGAGAAGGGAGACCCAGTACTTC. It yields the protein CASRPAGRRETQYF.

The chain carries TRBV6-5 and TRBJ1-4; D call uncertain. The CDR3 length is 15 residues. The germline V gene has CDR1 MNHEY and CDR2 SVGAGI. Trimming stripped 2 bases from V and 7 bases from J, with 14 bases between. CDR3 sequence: CASSYTRSFSEKLFF. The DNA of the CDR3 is TGTGCCAGCAGTTACACGCGGAGCTTTAGTGAAAAACTGTTTTTT.

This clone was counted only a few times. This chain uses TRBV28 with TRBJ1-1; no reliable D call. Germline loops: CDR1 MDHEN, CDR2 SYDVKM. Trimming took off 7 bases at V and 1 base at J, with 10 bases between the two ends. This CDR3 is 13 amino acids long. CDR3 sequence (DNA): TGTGCCAGCATCGGTTGGAGGAACACTGAAGCTTTCTTT. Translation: CASIGWRNTEAFF.

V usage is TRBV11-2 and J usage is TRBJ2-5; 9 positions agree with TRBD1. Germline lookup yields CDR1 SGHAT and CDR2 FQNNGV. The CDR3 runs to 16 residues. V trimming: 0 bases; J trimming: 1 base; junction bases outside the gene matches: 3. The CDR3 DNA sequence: TGTGCCAGCAGCTTAGATCCGGGACAGGGCCAAGAGACCCAGTACTTC. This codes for CASSLDPGQGQETQYF.

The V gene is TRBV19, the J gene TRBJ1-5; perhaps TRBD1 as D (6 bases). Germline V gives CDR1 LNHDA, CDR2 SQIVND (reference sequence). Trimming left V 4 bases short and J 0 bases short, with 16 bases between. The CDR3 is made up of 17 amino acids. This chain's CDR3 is CASSNRRDTFSNQPQHF. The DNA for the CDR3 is TGTGCCAGTAGTAACCGCCGGGACACCTTTAGCAATCAGCCCCAGCATTTT.

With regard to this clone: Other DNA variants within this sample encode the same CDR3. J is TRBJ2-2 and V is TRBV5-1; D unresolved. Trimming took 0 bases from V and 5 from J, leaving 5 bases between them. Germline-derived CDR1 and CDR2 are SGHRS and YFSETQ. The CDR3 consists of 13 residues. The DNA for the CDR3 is TGCGCCAGCAGCTTGGGGGCTACCGGGGAGCTGTTTTTT. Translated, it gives CASSLGATGELFF.

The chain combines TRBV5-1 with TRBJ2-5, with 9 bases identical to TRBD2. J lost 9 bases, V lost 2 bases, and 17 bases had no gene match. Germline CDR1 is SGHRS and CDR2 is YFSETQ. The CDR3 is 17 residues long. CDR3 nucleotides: TGCGCCAGCAGCTTACCTTTACAGCGGCAGCGGGGGGCGGCCCAGTACTTC. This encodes CASSLPLQRQRGAAQYF.

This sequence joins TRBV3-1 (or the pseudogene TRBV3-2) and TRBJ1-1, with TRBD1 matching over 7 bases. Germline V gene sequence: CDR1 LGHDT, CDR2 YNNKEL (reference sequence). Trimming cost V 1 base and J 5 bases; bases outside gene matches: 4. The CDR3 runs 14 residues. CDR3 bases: TGTGCCAGCAGCCAAGTGGCAGGGGGAACTGAAGCTTTCTTT. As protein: CASSQVAGGTEAFF.

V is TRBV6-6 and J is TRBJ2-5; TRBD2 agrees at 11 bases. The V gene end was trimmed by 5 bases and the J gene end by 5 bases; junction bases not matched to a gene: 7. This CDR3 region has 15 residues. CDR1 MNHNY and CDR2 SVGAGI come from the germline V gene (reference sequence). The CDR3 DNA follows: TGTGCCAGCAGTGGGGGACTAGCGGCGCCGGAGACCCAGTACTTC. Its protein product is CASSGGLAAPETQYF.

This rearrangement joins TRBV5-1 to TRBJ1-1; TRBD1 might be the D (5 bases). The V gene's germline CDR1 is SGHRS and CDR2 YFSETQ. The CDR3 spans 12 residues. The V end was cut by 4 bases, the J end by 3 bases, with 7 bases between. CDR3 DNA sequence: TGCGCCAGCAGCCTACAGGACACTGAAGCTTTCTTT. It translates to CASSLQDTEAFF.

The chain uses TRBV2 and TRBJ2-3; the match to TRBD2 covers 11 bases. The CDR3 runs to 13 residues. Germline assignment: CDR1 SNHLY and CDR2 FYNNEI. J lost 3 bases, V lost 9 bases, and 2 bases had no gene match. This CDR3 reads CARRLAGTDTQYF. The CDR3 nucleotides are TGTGCCAGGCGACTAGCGGGAACAGATACGCAGTATTTT. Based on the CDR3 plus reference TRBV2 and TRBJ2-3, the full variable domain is EPEVTQTPSHQVTQMGQEVILRCVPISNHLYFYWYRQILGQKVEFLVSFYNNEISEKSEIFDDQFSVERPDGSNFTLKIRSTKLEDSAMYFCARRLAGTDTQYFGPGTRLTVL.

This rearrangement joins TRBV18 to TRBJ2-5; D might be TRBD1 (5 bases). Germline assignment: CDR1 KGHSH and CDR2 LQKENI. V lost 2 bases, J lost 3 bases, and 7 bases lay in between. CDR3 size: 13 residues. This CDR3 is CASSPKGKETQYF. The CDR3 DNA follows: TGTGCCAGCTCACCAAAGGGGAAAGAGACCCAGTACTTC.

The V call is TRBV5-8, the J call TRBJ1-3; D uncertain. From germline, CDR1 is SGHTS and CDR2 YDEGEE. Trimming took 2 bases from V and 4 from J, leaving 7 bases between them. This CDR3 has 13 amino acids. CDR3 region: CASSFGVGNTIYF. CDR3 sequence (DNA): TGTGCCAGCAGCTTCGGGGTAGGAAACACCATATATTTT.

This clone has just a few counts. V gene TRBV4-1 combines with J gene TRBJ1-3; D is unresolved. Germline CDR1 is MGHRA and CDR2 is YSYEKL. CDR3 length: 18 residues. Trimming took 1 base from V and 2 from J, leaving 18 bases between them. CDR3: CASSQAPFRGPAGNTIYF. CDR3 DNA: TGCGCCAGCAGCCAAGCCCCTTTCCGTGGGCCCGCTGGAAACACCATATATTTT.